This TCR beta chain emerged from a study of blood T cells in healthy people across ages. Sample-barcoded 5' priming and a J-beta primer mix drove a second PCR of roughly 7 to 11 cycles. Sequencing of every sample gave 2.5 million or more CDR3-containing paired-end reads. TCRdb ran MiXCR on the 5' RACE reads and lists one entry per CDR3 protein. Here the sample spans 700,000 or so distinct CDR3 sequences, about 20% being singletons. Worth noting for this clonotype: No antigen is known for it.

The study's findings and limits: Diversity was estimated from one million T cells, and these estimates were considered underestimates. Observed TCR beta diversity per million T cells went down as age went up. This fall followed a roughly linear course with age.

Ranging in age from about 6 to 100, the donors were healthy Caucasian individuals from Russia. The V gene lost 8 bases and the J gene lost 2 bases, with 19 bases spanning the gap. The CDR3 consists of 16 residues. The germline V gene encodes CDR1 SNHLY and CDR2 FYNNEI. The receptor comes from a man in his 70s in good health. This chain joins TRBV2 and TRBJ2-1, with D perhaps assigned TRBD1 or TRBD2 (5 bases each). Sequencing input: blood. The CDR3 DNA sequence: TGTGCCAGCGGCTCGGGACCCCGTTATCCCTACAATGAGCAGTTCTTC. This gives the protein CASGSGPRYPYNEQFF.